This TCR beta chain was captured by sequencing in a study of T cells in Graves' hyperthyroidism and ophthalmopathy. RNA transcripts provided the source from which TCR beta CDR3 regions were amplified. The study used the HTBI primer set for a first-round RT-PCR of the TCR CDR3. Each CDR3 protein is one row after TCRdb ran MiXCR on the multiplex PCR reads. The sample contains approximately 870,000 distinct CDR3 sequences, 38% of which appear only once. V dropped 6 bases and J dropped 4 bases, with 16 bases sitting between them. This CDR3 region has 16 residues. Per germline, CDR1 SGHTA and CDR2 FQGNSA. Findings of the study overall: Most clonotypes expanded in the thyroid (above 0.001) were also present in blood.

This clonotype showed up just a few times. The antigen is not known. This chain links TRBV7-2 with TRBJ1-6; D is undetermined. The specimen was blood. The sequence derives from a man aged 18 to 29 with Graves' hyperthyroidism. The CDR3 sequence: CASRNPAVDYNSPLHF. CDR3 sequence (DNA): TGTGCCAGCAGAAACCCGGCGGTGGATTATAATTCACCCCTCCACTTT.